Listed below are T cell receptor beta chains from one sample, sequenced in a study of T cell repertoires in cytomegalovirus infection. MiXCR was run by TCRdb on the reads, yielding one entry per CDR3 protein. The profile shows roughly 600,000 distinct CDR3 sequences, 20% to 25% of them singletons. Sequencing was done on a sample of CD8+ T cells from PBMCs. Receptors originate from a human donor in good health (CMV status not recorded). Some clones in this sample may be carry-over from other donors' samples. Both conserved end residues are part of each CDR3. The D gene is left open where the match is weak. Clone size, where shown, is once, few, many, or a class for clones that have expanded.

many	-	TRBV4-2	TRBJ2-2	TGTGCCAGCAGCCAAGATGATGTCGGGACCGGGGAGCTGTTTTTT	CASSQDDVGTGELFF
few	-	TRBV29-1	TRBJ1-3	TGCAGCGTTAGGGGAACGGGGATCTCTGGAAACACCATATATTTT	CSVRGTGISGNTIYF
-	-	TRBV12-3/TRBV12-4	TRBJ2-3	TGTGCCAGCAGTTTAGAAGCGATTACGCAGTATTTT	CASSLEAITQYF
few	TRBD2	TRBV28	TRBJ2-3	TGTGCCAGCAGTTTAATTGGATTAGCGGGGGGGCTAGAAGATACGCAGTATTTT	CASSLIGLAGGLEDTQYF
-	-	TRBV29-1	TRBJ1-1	TGCAGTGCTTACCTGGGCGGGAACACTGAAGCTTTCTTT	CSAYLGGNTEAFF
few	-	TRBV20-1	TRBJ1-2	TGCAGTGCAGAGGTGATCTATGCGGGCTACACCTTC	CSAEVIYAGYTF
-	-	TRBV2	TRBJ2-3	TGTGCCAGCAAGGCGGGGTTCTCTAGCACAGATACGCAGTATTTT	CASKAGFSSTDTQYF
-	-	TRBV7-6	TRBJ2-1	TGTGCCAACAGCTTAGCTGGGACCTTCAATGAGCAGTTCTTC	CANSLAGTFNEQFF
few	TRBD1	TRBV20-1	TRBJ2-1	TGCAGTGCTAGTGAGGACAGGGTCTATCTTGGGCAGTTCTTC	CSASEDRVYLGQFF
many	-	TRBV2	TRBJ1-2	TGTGCCAGCAGCCGACACGAATTCTATGGCTACACCTTC	CASSRHEFYGYTF
many	TRBD2	TRBV7-9	TRBJ2-3	TGTGCCAGCGGGCAACGGGGGGGTGCAGATACGCAGTATTTT	CASGQRGGADTQYF
few	TRBD2	TRBV20-1	TRBJ2-1	TGCAGTGCTACGGGGGGATTAAGTGATGAGCAGTTCTTC	CSATGGLSDEQFF
few	-	TRBV7-8	TRBJ2-5	TGTGCCAGCAGGGTTAGGAGGGGAGAGACCCAGTACTTC	CASRVRRGETQYF
-	TRBD2	TRBV29-1	TRBJ2-1	TGCAGCGTTGATCCCGAGCGGGGTTCCTACAATGAGCAGTTCTTC	CSVDPERGSYNEQFF
many	-	TRBV6-1	TRBJ1-5	TGCGCGGTTTATAGCAATCAGCCCCAGCATTTT	CAVYSNQPQHF
many	-	TRBV19	TRBJ1-1	TGTGCCAGTAGTACCCAGCCAAGAGGGACTGAAGCTTTCTTT	CASSTQPRGTEAFF
many	-	TRBV7-9	TRBJ1-5	TGTGCCAGCAGCTCCGCAGGCTCACAGCATTTT	CASSSAGSQHF
-	-	TRBV11-2	TRBJ1-1	TGTGCCAGCAGCTTACTGGTAACCGCTGAAGCTTTCTTT	CASSLLVTAEAFF
-	-	TRBV20-1	TRBJ1-2	TGCAGTGCTAGTCGGGACCGGGATTATGGCTACACCTTC	CSASRDRDYGYTF
-	-	TRBV7-6	TRBJ2-1	TGTGCCAGCAGCTTAAAGGGAAGTGAGCAGTTCTTC	CASSLKGSEQFF
few	-	TRBV4-1	TRBJ2-7	TGCGCCAGCAGCCAAGTGGCGGGGCAGGGGGTTTCCTACGAGCAGTACTTC	CASSQVAGQGVSYEQYF
many	-	TRBV7-3	TRBJ2-3	TGTGCCAGCAGCTTAGAATGGTCTAGCACAGATACGCAGTATTTT	CASSLEWSSTDTQYF
-	-	TRBV12-3/TRBV12-4	TRBJ2-1	TGTGCCAGCAGGGACATCCACTACAATGAGCAGTTCTTC	CASRDIHYNEQFF
-	TRBD1	TRBV7-9	TRBJ2-7	TGTGCCAGCAGGGGACAGGCATCCTACGAGCAGTACTTC	CASRGQASYEQYF
-	-	TRBV3-1	TRBJ2-7	TGTGCCAGCAGCCAAGCTACTAGCTCCTACGAGCAGTACTTC	CASSQATSSYEQYF
few	-	TRBV7-2	TRBJ2-5	TGTGCCAGCAGCTTATGGGACCTGGGGGAGACCCAGTACTTC	CASSLWDLGETQYF
-	TRBD1	TRBV6-2/TRBV6-3	TRBJ1-1	TGTGCCAGCAGTTACGATCGACAGGGGGCAACGAACTGGTACACTGAAGCTTTCTTT	CASSYDRQGATNWYTEAFF
few	-	TRBV19	TRBJ1-1	TGTGCCAGTAAAACCGCATTGTCGGGGTTGAACACTGAAGCTTTCTTT	CASKTALSGLNTEAFF
-	-	TRBV19	TRBJ2-1	TGTGCCAGTAAGCTTGAGGGGGGGTGGTACAATGAGCAGTTCTTC	CASKLEGGWYNEQFF
-	-	TRBV29-1	TRBJ1-5	TGCAGCGTTGGAGGGAGAGGGGATCAGCCCCAGCATTTT	CSVGGRGDQPQHF
-	TRBD1	TRBV5-5	TRBJ1-6	TGTGCCAGCAGCGTGGGACAGGGGGGAAATTCACCCCTCCACTTT	CASSVGQGGNSPLHF
-	-	TRBV19	TRBJ2-7	TGTGCCAGTAGTATGGGATGGGCTTACGAGCAGTACTTC	CASSMGWAYEQYF
-	-	TRBV29-1	TRBJ1-2	TGCAGCGTTGAAGATGGCAGTTTCAACTATGGCTACACCTTC	CSVEDGSFNYGYTF
few	TRBD1	TRBV20-1	TRBJ1-2	TGCAGTGCTAGATCAGGGGGCTTGAGCTATGGCTACACCTTC	CSARSGGLSYGYTF
many	-	TRBV28	TRBJ2-3	TGTGCCAGCAGTTTACCGGGGGATACAGATACGCAGTATTTT	CASSLPGDTDTQYF
-	TRBD2	TRBV10-3	TRBJ2-1	TGTGCCATCAGGTTAGCGGGGGGAGGCTACAATGAGCAGTTCTTC	CAIRLAGGGYNEQFF
few	TRBD1	TRBV5-6	TRBJ1-1	TGTGCCAGCAGCCCGCTGACAGGGTGGGGTAGGAACACTGAAGCTTTCTTT	CASSPLTGWGRNTEAFF
many	-	TRBV7-8	TRBJ1-1	TGTGCCAGCAGCTTAGAGGGGGACCGGAGCATGAACACTGAAGCTTTCTTT	CASSLEGDRSMNTEAFF
-	TRBD2	TRBV12-3/TRBV12-4	TRBJ2-3	TGTGCCAGCAGTTTATTCCTAGCGGGGGGTCGGCGCACAGATACGCAGTATTTT	CASSLFLAGGRRTDTQYF
-	TRBD1	TRBV20-1	TRBJ2-3	TGCAGTGCCGGACAGGGGGCTAGCTATACAGATACGCAGTATTTT	CSAGQGASYTDTQYF
many	-	TRBV7-2	TRBJ1-1	TGTGCCAGCAGCTTAGGCAGGGCTGACACTGAAGCTTTCTTT	CASSLGRADTEAFF
many	TRBD1	TRBV7-8	TRBJ1-5	TGTGCCAGCAGCTTAGAGGACAGGTTTAATCAGCCCCAGCATTTT	CASSLEDRFNQPQHF